This TCR beta chain stems from a study of OX40 agonist ivuxolimab in advanced cancers. Across the study: In this cohort, patients received ivuxolimab, an agonistic anti-OX40 (CD134) antibody.

V lost 5 bases and J lost 5; bases outside the gene matches: 1. CDR1 is SGHNT, CDR2 YENEEA, per germline. This CDR3 has 12 residues. TCRdb keeps only in-frame clones here, not all; method: immunoSEQ multiplex PCR. The table records about 63,000 clones, about 88% of them present only once. This chain joins TRBV11-3 and TRBJ1-1; 8 positions agree with TRBD1. The TCR comes from an adult with an advanced solid tumor such as melanoma, head and neck, liver or kidney cancer. The specimen comprised CD4+ or CD8+ T cells sorted from blood, sampled in a trial of the OX40 agonist ivuxolimab. The CDR3 bases are TGTGCCAGCAGCCACAGGGGGACTGAAGCTTTCTTT. Translating gives CASSHRGTEAFF.